This paragraph reports one T cell receptor (beta chain). Its antigen is still unknown. cDNA reverse transcribed from extracted RNA served as the sequencing template. Sequenced by immunoSEQ multiplex PCR; TCRdb stores in-frame clones only, minus some. The sample has 100,000 to 150,000 clones, over 60% seen once; the top ten hold around 5.7%. The sample originates from a study of CD8+ T cells in alopecia areata. Study information: A 6-month off-drug phase came after tofacitinib, which had lasted 6 to 18 months.

The V and J ends lost 0 bases and 4 bases, in that order; junction bases with no gene match: 2. The CDR3 sequence is 14 residues long. Germline CDR1 reads SGHRS; CDR2 reads YFSETQ. Noted treatment: oral pan-JAK inhibitor, 5-10 mg twice daily. Study results and limitations: Clonality in lesional scalp, especially alopecia totalis/universalis, exceeded that of normal scalp.

The chain couples TRBV5-1 to TRBJ2-3, with 7 positions matching TRBD1. The TCR sequence derives from a human donor with alopecia areata. This material consisted of CD4+ T cells sorted from blood, taken at week 4, from a patient treated with tofacitinib. CDR3 in amino acids: CASSLGDRADTQYF. In nucleotides, the CDR3 is TGCGCCAGCAGCTTGGGGGACAGAGCAGATACGCAGTATTTT.